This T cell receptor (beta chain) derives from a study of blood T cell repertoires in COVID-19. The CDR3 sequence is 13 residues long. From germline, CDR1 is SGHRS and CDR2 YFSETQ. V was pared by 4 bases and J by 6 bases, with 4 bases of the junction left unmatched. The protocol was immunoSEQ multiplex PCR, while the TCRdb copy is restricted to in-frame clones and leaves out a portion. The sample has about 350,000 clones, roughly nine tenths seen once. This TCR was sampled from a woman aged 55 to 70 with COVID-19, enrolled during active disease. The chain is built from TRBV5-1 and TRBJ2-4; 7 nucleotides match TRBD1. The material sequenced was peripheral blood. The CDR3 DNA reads TGCGCCAGCAGCCCGGGACAGCTAAACATTCAGTACTTC. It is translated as CASSPGQLNIQYF. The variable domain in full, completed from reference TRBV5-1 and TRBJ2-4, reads KAGVTQTPRYLIKTRGQQVTLSCSPISGHRSVSWYQQTPGQGLQFLFEYFSETQRNKGNFPGRFSGRQFSNSRSEMNVSTLELGDSALYLCASSPGQLNIQYFGAGTRLSVL.